The next 10 T cell receptor beta chains were all read from a single sample in a study of regulatory T cells in long-lasting Graves disease. Combining iRepertoire HTBI primers with Arm-PCR of CDR3 regions, the authors built TCR beta libraries. TCRdb re-called the multiplex PCR reads through MiXCR, storing one row per CDR3 protein. The sample lists some 450,000 distinct CDR3 sequences; about a quarter were seen once. This sample's time point: persistent/refractory GD, antithyroid drugs over 5 years with positive TRAb. Generation of the TCR library employed RNA extracted from PBMCs. The starting material was peripheral blood mononuclear cells (PBMCs), obtained when the disease was refractory, from a patient treated with antithyroid drugs. The source is a female donor with Graves disease.

The V and J genes are TRBV6-1 and TRBJ1-1; D is perhaps TRBD1 (6 bases). CDR3 length: 14 amino acids. Germline CDR1 MNHNS, CDR2 SASEGT. Trimming left V 8 bases short and J 0 bases short, with 13 bases between. The CDR3 DNA reads as TGTGCCAGCGCCCTCGGGGGCATGAACACTGAAGCTTTCTTT. Its translation: CASALGGMNTEAFF.

This clonotype was picked up many times. The chain is built from TRBV28 and TRBJ1-5, with D hard to call. The V gene lost 6 bases and the J gene lost 0 bases, with 12 bases spanning the gap. The germline gives CDR1 MDHEN, CDR2 SYDVKM. There are 15 residues in the CDR3. CDR3 bases: TGTGCCAGCAGGGGGATACAGAATAGCAATCAGCCCCAGCATTTT. It yields the protein CASRGIQNSNQPQHF.

This clonotype was seen at least ten times. This chain uses TRBV27 with TRBJ1-2; maybe TRBD1 (5 bases). CDR3 size: 15 residues. V was cut by 0 bases and J by 4 bases, with 12 bases left in between. Germline lookup yields CDR1 MNHEY and CDR2 SMNVEV (reference sequence). The CDR3 sequence: CASSLSQGLGYGYTF. In DNA form, the CDR3 reads TGTGCCAGCAGTTTATCCCAGGGCCTGGGCTATGGCTACACCTTC.

In its sample, this clonotype was seen many times. The chain recombines TRBV12-3 or TRBV12-4 with TRBJ2-5; TRBD2 agrees at 10 bases. After removal of 1 base from V and 5 bases from J, the junction contained 7 bases not matched to a gene. The CDR3 is made up of 16 amino acids. DNA for the CDR3: TGTGCCAGCAGTTTAGGGCTAGCGGGAGTTGGGGAGACCCAGTACTTC. It specifies CASSLGLAGVGETQYF.

The sample holds a few counts of this clonotype. The chain employs TRBV6-2 or TRBV6-3 and TRBJ2-6; TRBD1 matches 7 bases. The CDR3 runs 16 residues. CDR1 MNHEY and CDR2 SVGEGT come from the germline V gene. With 0 bases clipped from V and 1 base from J, the junction kept 0 bases outside the gene matches. CDR3 in amino acids: CASSYSDRSGANVLTF. In DNA, the CDR3 is TGTGCCAGCAGTTACTCGGACAGGTCTGGGGCCAACGTCCTGACTTTC.

This clonotype has a handful of counts. V is TRBV12-3 or TRBV12-4 and J is TRBJ2-7; the match to TRBD2 covers 11 bases. CDR3 size: 15 residues. Unmatched junction bases numbered 10, after V lost 10 bases and J lost 2 bases. This CDR3 reads CATSQGTSGAYEQYF. CDR3 bases: TGTGCCACCTCACAGGGGACTAGCGGAGCCTACGAGCAGTACTTC.

Many counts were recorded for this clonotype. The chain is built from TRBV2 and TRBJ2-7; 8 bases align to TRBD2. CDR1 and CDR2 from the germline V gene are SNHLY and FYNNEI. The V segment lost 1 base and the J segment 3 bases; nucleotides outside the gene matches: 5. This CDR3 comprises 15 residues. Written as DNA, the CDR3 is TGTGCCAGCAGTGAAGGGGTAGCGGGGTACTACGAGCAGTACTTC. It translates to CASSEGVAGYYEQYF.

This chain connects TRBV15 to TRBJ1-5; D may be TRBD1 (6 bases). Trimming removed 4 bases at V and 12 bases at J, with 16 bases between. Germline CDR1 and CDR2: LNHNV and YYDKDF (reference sequence). This CDR3 spans 13 amino acids. The CDR3 DNA reads TGTGCCACCAGCAATGGGGGCAGGGTGCACCAGCATTTT. The encoded protein is CATSNGGRVHQHF. The full variable domain, in which reference TRBV15 and TRBJ1-5 provide the parts outside the CDR3, is DAMVIQNPRYQVTQFGKPVTLSCSQTLNHNVMYWYQQKSSQAPKLLFHYYDKDFNNEADTPDNFQSRRPNTSFCFLDIRSPGLGDTAMYLCATSNGGRVHQHFGDGTRLSIL.

This clonotype was detected ten times or more. V is TRBV2 and J is TRBJ1-2, with a possible D match to TRBD1 (6 bases). The CDR3 sequence is 13 residues long. Trimming pared 9 bases from V and 3 bases from J, leaving 14 bases between. The V gene's germline CDR1 is SNHLY and CDR2 FYNNEI. The CDR3 reads CARAWGGDYGYTF. DNA for the CDR3: TGTGCCAGAGCGTGGGGGGGCGACTATGGCTACACCTTC.

This clonotype was observed a handful of times. J is TRBJ1-5 and V is TRBV10-3; 10 bases line up with TRBD1. Trimming took 2 bases from V and 7 from J; bases not matched to a gene: 5. The CDR3 consists of 15 residues. CDR1 and CDR2 from the germline V gene are ENHRY and SYGVKD. The CDR3 bases are TGTGCCATCAGTGAGGACAGGGGGCTTCGGCAGCCCCAGCATTTT. Protein product: CAISEDRGLRQPQHF.